This T cell receptor (beta chain) was sequenced for a study of cytomegalovirus exposure and HLA in healthy donors. PCR employed 60 Vbeta and 13 Jbeta primers. Profiling relied on immunoSEQ multiplex PCR, and the TCRdb table lists in-frame clones only, not all of them. This table has about 170,000 clones, 76% appearing once. This clone was counted a few times. CDR1 and CDR2 (germline): MNHNS, SASEGT. The length of the CDR3 is 15 residues. Trimming cost V 4 bases and J 7 bases; bases outside gene matches: 8. Sequencing was performed on PBMCs. The rearrangement joins TRBV6-1 to TRBJ1-4; TRBD1 matches at 8 bases. This TCR was recovered from a female donor in good health and CMV-seronegative. The CDR3, as DNA: TGTGCCAGCAGTGGTTCAGGGGGCGCGGGTGAAAAACTGTTTTTT. The encoded protein is CASSGSGGAGEKLFF.